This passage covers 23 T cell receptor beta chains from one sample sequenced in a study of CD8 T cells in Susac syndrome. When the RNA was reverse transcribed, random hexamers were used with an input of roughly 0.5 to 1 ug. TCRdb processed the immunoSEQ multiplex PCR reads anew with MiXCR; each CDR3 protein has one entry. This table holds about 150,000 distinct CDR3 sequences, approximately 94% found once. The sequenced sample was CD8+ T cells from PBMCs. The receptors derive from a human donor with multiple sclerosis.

The CDR3 nucleotides read TGCGCCAGCAGCCAACAATCCCGGGGATCTGCAGAGACCCAGTACTTC. It specifies CASSQQSRGSAETQYF. The chain employs TRBV4-3 and TRBJ2-5; D possibly corresponds to TRBD2 (5 bases). The CDR3 extends over 16 amino acids. Germline loops: CDR1 LGHNA, CDR2 YSLEER. The V end lost 2 bases, the J end lost 4 bases, and 17 bases lay between the germline ends.

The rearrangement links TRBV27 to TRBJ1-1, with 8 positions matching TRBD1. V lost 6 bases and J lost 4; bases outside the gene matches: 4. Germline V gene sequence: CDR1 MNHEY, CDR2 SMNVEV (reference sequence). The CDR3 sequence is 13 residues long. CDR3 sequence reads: CASSLQGGTEAFF. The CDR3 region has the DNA TGTGCCAGCAGCTTACAGGGGGGCACTGAAGCTTTCTTT.

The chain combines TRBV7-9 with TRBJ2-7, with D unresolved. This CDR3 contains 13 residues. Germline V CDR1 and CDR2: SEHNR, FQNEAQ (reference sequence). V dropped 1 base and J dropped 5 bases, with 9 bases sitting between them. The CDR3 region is CASSLEARNEQYF. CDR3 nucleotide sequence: TGTGCCAGCAGCTTAGAGGCCCGGAACGAGCAGTACTTC. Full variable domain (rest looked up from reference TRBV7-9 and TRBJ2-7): DTGVSQNPRHKITKRGQNVTFRCDPISEHNRLYWYRQTLGQGPEFLTYFQNEAQLEKSRLLSDRFSAERPKGSFSTLEIQRTEQGDSAMYLCASSLEARNEQYFGPGTRLTVT.

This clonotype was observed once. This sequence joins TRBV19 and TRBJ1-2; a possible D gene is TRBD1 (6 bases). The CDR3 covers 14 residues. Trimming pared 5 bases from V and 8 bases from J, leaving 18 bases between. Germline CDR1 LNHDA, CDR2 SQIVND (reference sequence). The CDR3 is CASSASHGGSGYTF. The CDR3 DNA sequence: TGTGCCAGTAGTGCTTCACACGGGGGCAGCGGCTACACCTTC.

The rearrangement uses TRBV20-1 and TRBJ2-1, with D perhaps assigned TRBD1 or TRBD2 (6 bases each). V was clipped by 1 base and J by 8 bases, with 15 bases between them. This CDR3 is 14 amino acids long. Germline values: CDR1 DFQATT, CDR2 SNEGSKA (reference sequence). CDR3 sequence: CSARGGDTDHEQFF. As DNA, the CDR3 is TGCAGTGCTAGAGGGGGGGACACAGACCATGAGCAGTTCTTC.

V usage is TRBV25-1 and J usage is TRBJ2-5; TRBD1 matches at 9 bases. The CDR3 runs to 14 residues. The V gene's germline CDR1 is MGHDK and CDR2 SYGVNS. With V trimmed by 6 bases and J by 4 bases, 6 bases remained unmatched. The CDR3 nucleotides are TGTGCCAGCAGAAAACAGGGGGCGAGAGAGACCCAGTACTTC. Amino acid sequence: CASRKQGARETQYF.

CDR3 DNA sequence: TGTGCCTGGAGTGGATTGGGACGGAAAGAGACCCAGTACTTC. Translated: CAWSGLGRKETQYF. The V gene is TRBV30, the J gene TRBJ2-5; D is tentatively TRBD1 or TRBD2 (5 bases each). Trimming left V 1 base short and J 3 bases short, with 12 bases between. CDR1 and CDR2 from the germline V gene are GTSNPN and SVGIG (reference sequence). This CDR3 spans 14 amino acids.

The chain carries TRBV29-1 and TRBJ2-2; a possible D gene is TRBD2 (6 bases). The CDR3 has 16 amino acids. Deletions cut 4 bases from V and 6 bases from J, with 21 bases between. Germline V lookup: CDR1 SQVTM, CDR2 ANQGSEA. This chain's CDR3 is CSVGGTPDAKAGELFF. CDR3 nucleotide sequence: TGCAGCGTTGGCGGGACCCCCGATGCCAAAGCCGGGGAGCTGTTTTTT.

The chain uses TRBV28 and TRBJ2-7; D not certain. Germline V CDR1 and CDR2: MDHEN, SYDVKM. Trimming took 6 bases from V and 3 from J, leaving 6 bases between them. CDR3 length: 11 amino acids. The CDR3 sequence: CASSYLYEQYF. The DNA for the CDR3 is TGTGCCAGCAGCTACCTCTACGAGCAGTACTTC. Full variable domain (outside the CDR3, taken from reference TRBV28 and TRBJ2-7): DVKVTQSSRYLVKRTGEKVFLECVQDMDHENMFWYRQDPGLGLRLIYFSYDVKMKEKGDIPEGYSVSREKKERFSLILESASTNQTSMYLCASSYLYEQYFGPGTRLTVT.

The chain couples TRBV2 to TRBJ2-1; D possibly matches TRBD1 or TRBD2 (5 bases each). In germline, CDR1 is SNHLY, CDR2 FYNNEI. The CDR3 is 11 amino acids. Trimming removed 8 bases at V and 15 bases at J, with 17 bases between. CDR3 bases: TGTGCCAGCGGGGGTCTCTTTCCACCGTTCTTC. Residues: CASGGLFPPFF.

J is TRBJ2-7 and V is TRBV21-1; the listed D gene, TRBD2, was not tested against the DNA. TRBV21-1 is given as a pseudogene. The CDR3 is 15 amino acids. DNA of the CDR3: TGTGCCAGCAGCACGGGACTAGCGGGGGCCCACGAGCAGTACTTC. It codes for CASSTGLAGAHEQYF.

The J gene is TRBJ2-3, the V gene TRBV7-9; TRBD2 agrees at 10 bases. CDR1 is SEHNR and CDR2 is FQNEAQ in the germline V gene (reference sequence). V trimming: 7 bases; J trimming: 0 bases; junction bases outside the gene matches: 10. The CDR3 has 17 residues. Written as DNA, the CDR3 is TGTGCCAGCAATTGGGGCACTAGCGGGGCTAGCACAGATACGCAGTATTTT. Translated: CASNWGTSGASTDTQYF.

CDR3 residues: CAISESWRGSSYEQYF. The DNA for the CDR3 is TGTGCCATCAGTGAGTCCTGGCGGGGGAGCTCCTACGAGCAGTACTTC. The chain recombines TRBV10-3 with TRBJ2-7, with 7 bases aligning to TRBD2. The CDR3 contains 16 residues. The V gene end was trimmed by 0 bases and the J gene end by 0 bases; junction bases not matched to a gene: 5. CDR1 is ENHRY and CDR2 is SYGVKD in the germline V gene.

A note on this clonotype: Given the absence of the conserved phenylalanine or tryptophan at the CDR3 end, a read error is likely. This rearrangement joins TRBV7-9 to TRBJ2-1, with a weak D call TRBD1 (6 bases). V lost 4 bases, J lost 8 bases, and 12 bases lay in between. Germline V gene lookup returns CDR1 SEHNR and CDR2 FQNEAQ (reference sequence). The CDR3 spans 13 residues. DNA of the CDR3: TGTGCCAGCAGCTCCGGGACAATGCATGAGCAGTTCTCC. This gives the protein CASSSGTMHEQFS.

CDR3 sequence reads: CATGAPSYGYTF. The CDR3 region has the DNA TGTGCCACTGGGGCTCCGTCCTATGGCTACACCTTC. The gene calls are TRBV9 and TRBJ1-2; TRBD1 might be the D (5 bases). The V end was cut by 9 bases, the J end by 4 bases, with 13 bases between. Germline V gene data show CDR1 as SGDLS and CDR2 as YYNGEE. This CDR3 has 12 amino acids.

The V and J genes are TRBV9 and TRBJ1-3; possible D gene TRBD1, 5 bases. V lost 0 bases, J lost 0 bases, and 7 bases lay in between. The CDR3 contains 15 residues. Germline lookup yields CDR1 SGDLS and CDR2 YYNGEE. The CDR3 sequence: CASSVEGASGNTIYF. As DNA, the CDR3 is TGTGCCAGCAGCGTAGAAGGGGCCTCTGGAAACACCATATATTTT.

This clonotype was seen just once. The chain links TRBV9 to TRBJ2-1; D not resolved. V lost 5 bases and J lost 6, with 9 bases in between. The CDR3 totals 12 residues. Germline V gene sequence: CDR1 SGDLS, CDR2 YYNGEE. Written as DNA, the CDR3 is TGTGCCAGCAGGGGGAAGGGCAATGAGCAGTTCTTC. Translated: CASRGKGNEQFF.

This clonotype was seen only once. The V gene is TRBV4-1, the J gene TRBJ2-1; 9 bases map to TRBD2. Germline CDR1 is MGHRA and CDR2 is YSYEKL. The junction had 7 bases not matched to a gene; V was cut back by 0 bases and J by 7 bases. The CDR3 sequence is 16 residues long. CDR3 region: CASSQEGAGGKNEQFF. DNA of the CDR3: TGCGCCAGCAGCCAAGAAGGGGCGGGAGGGAAAAATGAGCAGTTCTTC.

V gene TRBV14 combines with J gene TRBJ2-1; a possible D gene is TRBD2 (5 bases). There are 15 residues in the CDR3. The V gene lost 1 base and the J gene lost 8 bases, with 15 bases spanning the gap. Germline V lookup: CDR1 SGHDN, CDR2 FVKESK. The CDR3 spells CASSQGGLRRDEQFF. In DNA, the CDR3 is TGTGCCAGCAGCCAAGGAGGGTTACGTAGGGATGAGCAGTTCTTC.

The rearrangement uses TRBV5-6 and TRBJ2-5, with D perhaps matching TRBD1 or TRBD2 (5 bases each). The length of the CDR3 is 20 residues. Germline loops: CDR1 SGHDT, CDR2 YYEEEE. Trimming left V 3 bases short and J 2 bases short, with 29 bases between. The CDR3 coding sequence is TGTGCCAGCAGCTCGCCCCCCCGGGTCGGGGCCTGGGAGATACAAGAGACCCAGTACTTC. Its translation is CASSSPPRVGAWEIQETQYF.

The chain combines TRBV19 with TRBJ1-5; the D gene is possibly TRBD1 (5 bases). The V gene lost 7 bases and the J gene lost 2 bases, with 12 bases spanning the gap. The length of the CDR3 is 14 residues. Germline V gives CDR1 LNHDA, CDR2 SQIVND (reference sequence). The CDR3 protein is CASTAGPRNQPQHF. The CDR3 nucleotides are TGTGCCAGTACGGCGGGACCTCGCAATCAGCCCCAGCATTTT. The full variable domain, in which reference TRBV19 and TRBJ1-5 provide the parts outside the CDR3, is DGGITQSPKYLFRKEGQNVTLSCEQNLNHDAMYWYRQDPGQGLRLIYYSQIVNDFQKGDIAEGYSVSREKKESFPLTVTSAQKNPTAFYLCASTAGPRNQPQHFGDGTRLSIL.

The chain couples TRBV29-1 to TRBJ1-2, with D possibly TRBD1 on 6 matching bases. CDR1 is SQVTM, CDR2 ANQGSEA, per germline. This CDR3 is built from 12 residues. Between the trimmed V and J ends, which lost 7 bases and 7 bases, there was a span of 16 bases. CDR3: CSADGGGSGYTF. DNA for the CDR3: TGCAGCGCAGACGGAGGGGGTTCTGGCTACACCTTC.

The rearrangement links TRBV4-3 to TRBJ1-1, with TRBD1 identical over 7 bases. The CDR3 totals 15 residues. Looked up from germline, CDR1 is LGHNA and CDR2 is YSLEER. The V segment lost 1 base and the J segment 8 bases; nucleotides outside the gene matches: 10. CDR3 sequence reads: CASSQGAGGASEAFF. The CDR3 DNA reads TGCGCCAGCAGCCAAGGGGCAGGGGGGGCTTCCGAAGCTTTCTTT.